This note documents a single T cell receptor beta chain sequence. Measured with immunoSEQ multiplex PCR; TCRdb has only the in-frame clones, and not every one. The table has more than 85,000 clones, 65% to 85% seen once. This sample stems from a study of T cell responses to AZD1222 COVID-19 vaccine. The germline V gene encodes CDR1 MDHEN and CDR2 SYDVKM. CDR3 length: 12 amino acids. The V and J ends lost 7 bases and 7 bases respectively, with 10 bases between them. This rearrangement joins TRBV28 to TRBJ1-4, with D perhaps TRBD1 (5 bases). This TCR was sampled from an adult in good health. Specimen: peripheral blood, collected on day 0 of AZD1222 vaccination. CDR3 residues: CASKGIVEKLFF. The DNA of the CDR3 is TGTGCCAGCAAGGGGATCGTTGAAAAACTGTTTTTT.